The next 25 T cell receptor beta chains were all read from a single sample in a study of T cell changes during pregnancy in multiple sclerosis. Clones were read by immunoSEQ multiplex PCR, and TCRdb kept only the in-frame ones, dropping some. The sample has 40,000 to 50,000 clones, about 90% seen once. The sequencing here drew on CD8+ T cells from peripheral blood mononuclear cells, taken in the first trimester of pregnancy. These receptors were collected from a female donor with multiple sclerosis, enrolled in a pregnancy study.

The chain links TRBV30 to TRBJ2-1; 8 bases align to TRBD1. CDR3 size: 15 residues. Germline V gene sequence: CDR1 GTSNPN, CDR2 SVGIG (reference sequence). J lost 0 bases, V lost 8 bases, and 9 bases had no gene match. CDR3 in DNA: TGTGCCGTATACAGGGGGTTGAGCTCCTACAATGAGCAGTTCTTC. Translation: CAVYRGLSSYNEQFF.

This chain links TRBV10-1 with TRBJ2-1; 10 positions match TRBD2. The germline CDR1 and CDR2 sequences are WNHNN and SYGVQD (reference sequence). Trimming took 5 bases from V and 9 from J; bases not matched to a gene: 13. The CDR3 length is 16 residues. The CDR3 protein is CASSKTSGPRRGEQFF. CDR3 DNA: TGCGCCAGCAGTAAGACTAGCGGGCCTCGTCGGGGTGAGCAGTTCTTC.

The rearrangement links TRBV7-2 to TRBJ2-2; 7 bases align to TRBD1. CDR1 and CDR2 (germline): SGHTA, FQGNSA. The CDR3 has 16 amino acids. Trimming cost V 5 bases and J 6 bases; bases outside gene matches: 12. In DNA form, the CDR3 reads TGTGCCAGCAGCCCACGACAGGGTACCCGTCCCGGGGAGCTGTTTTTT. Protein: CASSPRQGTRPGELFF.

The chain couples TRBV30 to TRBJ2-3, with 9 nucleotides matching TRBD2. This CDR3 region has 17 residues. CDR1 is GTSNPN, CDR2 SVGIG, per germline (reference sequence). The J segment lost 0 bases and the V segment lost 4 bases, leaving 11 bases of the junction unmatched. CDR3 nucleotide sequence: TGTGCCTGGATGGCAGCGGGAGGTTCCCCTAGCACAGATACGCAGTATTTT. Its protein is CAWMAAGGSPSTDTQYF.

This chain connects TRBV19 to TRBJ1-2; 12 bases align to TRBD1. Germline assignment: CDR1 LNHDA and CDR2 SQIVND (reference sequence). CDR3 length: 15 residues. Unmatched junction bases numbered 6, after V lost 5 bases and J lost 5 bases. CDR3 in amino acids: CASSGRDRGQYGYTF. The CDR3, as DNA: TGTGCCAGTAGTGGGCGGGACAGGGGGCAATATGGCTACACCTTC.

The chain uses TRBV9 and TRBJ2-5; possibly TRBD2 for D (6 bases). From germline, CDR1 is SGDLS and CDR2 YYNGEE. This CDR3 has 13 residues. V lost 4 bases and J lost 5, with 12 bases in between. The CDR3 DNA is TGTGCCAGCAGCCCACTAGCACGGGAGACCCAGTACTTC. Translation: CASSPLARETQYF.

CDR3 amino acids: CASRKIPGGPNTEAFF. The CDR3 DNA reads as TGTGCCAGCAGGAAGATCCCAGGGGGCCCGAACACTGAAGCTTTCTTT. The J gene is TRBJ1-1, the V gene TRBV6-4; TRBD1 matches 8 bases. The CDR3 consists of 16 residues. V trimming: 6 bases; J trimming: 1 base; junction bases outside the gene matches: 10. Per the germline V gene, CDR1 is MRHNA and CDR2 is SNTAGT.

The chain recombines TRBV6-5 with TRBJ2-7; the D gene is possibly TRBD1 (5 bases). Germline lookup yields CDR1 MNHEY and CDR2 SVGAGI. The CDR3 length is 13 residues. Trimming shortened V by 6 bases and J by 6 bases, and 15 bases separated the two germline ends. Here the CDR3 reads CASSSLVQAEQYF. As DNA, the CDR3 is TGTGCCAGCAGCTCCCTTGTACAGGCCGAGCAGTACTTC.

The chain uses TRBV4-3 and TRBJ1-2; D gene ambiguous. This CDR3 is 16 amino acids long. CDR1 is LGHNA and CDR2 is YSLEER in the germline V gene. V gave up 0 bases and J gave up 0 bases, with 11 bases separating them. The CDR3 DNA reads TGCGCCAGCAGCCAAGACGTATGGGCGACTAACTATGGCTACACCTTC. The encoded protein is CASSQDVWATNYGYTF.

The rearrangement links TRBV5-6 to TRBJ2-3, with 9 positions matching TRBD2. The V segment lost 6 bases and the J segment 0 bases; nucleotides outside the gene matches: 5. The CDR3 is 15 residues long. Germline CDR1 and CDR2: SGHDT and YYEEEE. CDR3: CASTPGTSSTDTQYF. The CDR3 DNA reads as TGTGCCAGCACCCCAGGGACTAGCAGCACAGATACGCAGTATTTT.

The CDR3 coding sequence is TGCGCCAGCAGCCCAGGGCTAGCGGACTACGAGCAGTACTTC. Amino acid sequence: CASSPGLADYEQYF. V is TRBV4-1 and J is TRBJ2-7; 7 positions agree with TRBD2. Germline CDR1 reads MGHRA; CDR2 reads YSYEKL. The CDR3 totals 14 residues. V lost 4 bases to trimming and J lost 3 bases; unmatched junction nucleotides: 6.

The rearrangement uses TRBV7-2 and TRBJ1-1; D may be TRBD1 (6 bases). V lost 5 bases, J lost 2 bases, and 24 bases lay in between. The CDR3 loop spans 18 amino acids. Germline lookup yields CDR1 SGHTA and CDR2 FQGNSA. The DNA for the CDR3 is TGTGCCAGCAGCCCCCGTCGGAGTTGGACAGACTTAAACACTGAAGCTTTCTTT. This translates into CASSPRRSWTDLNTEAFF.

V and J are TRBV18 and TRBJ2-4; 7 bases are shared with TRBD1. V lost 0 bases, J lost 6 bases, and 5 bases stayed unmatched. Per germline, CDR1 KGHSH and CDR2 LQKENI. This CDR3 contains 15 residues. The CDR3 sequence: CASSPPQGESNIQYF. The CDR3 nucleotides read TGTGCCAGCTCACCACCGCAGGGGGAGTCAAACATTCAGTACTTC.

This chain uses TRBV28 with TRBJ1-2; D uncertain. The germline V gene encodes CDR1 MDHEN and CDR2 SYDVKM. V was pared by 2 bases and J by 4 bases, with 17 bases between. The CDR3 extends over 16 amino acids. The chain's CDR3 is CASSLRWHRRPYGYTF. CDR3 nucleotide sequence: TGTGCCAGCAGTTTAAGGTGGCACCGGAGGCCCTATGGCTACACCTTC.

The chain has TRBV19 and TRBJ2-1; D not certain. The CDR3 contains 15 residues. The germline V gene encodes CDR1 LNHDA and CDR2 SQIVND (reference sequence). V gave up 5 bases and J gave up 0 bases, with 11 bases separating them. CDR3 DNA: TGTGCCAGTAGTCTCTCTTTTAGCTCCTACAATGAGCAGTTCTTC. Translation gives CASSLSFSSYNEQFF.

The J gene is TRBJ1-5, the V gene TRBV7-9; D is unresolved. Germline loops: CDR1 SEHNR, CDR2 FQNEAQ (reference sequence). The CDR3 totals 12 residues. V lost 1 base, J lost 11 bases, and 9 bases lay in between. CDR3 sequence (DNA): TGTGCCAGCAGCTTAGGAGGGCGAGCCCAGCATTTT. Translated, it gives CASSLGGRAQHF. The full variable domain, its missing parts supplied by reference TRBV7-9 and TRBJ1-5, is DTGVSQNPRHKITKRGQNVTFRCDPISEHNRLYWYRQTLGQGPEFLTYFQNEAQLEKSRLLSDRFSAERPKGSFSTLEIQRTEQGDSAMYLCASSLGGRAQHFGDGTRLSIL.

This clone was detected a few times. The chain combines TRBV2 with TRBJ2-7; unclear D gene. The CDR3 length is 14 residues. CDR1 is SNHLY, CDR2 FYNNEI, per germline. Deletions cut 3 bases from V and 4 bases from J, with 13 bases between. The CDR3 sequence: CASSDSGVLYEQYF. The CDR3 nucleotides are TGTGCCAGCAGTGACAGTGGAGTCCTGTACGAGCAGTACTTC.

The genes are TRBV19 and TRBJ2-4; TRBD2 agrees at 10 bases. CDR3 length: 20 amino acids. Germline-derived CDR1 and CDR2 are LNHDA and SQIVND (reference sequence). The V gene end was trimmed by 5 bases and the J gene end by 0 bases; junction bases not matched to a gene: 16. The CDR3 is CASSLHILAGTPGAKNIQYF. The CDR3 nucleotides read TGTGCCAGTAGTCTCCATATACTAGCGGGGACCCCCGGAGCCAAAAACATTCAGTACTTC. Combining the CDR3 with reference TRBV19 and TRBJ2-4 gives the whole variable domain DGGITQSPKYLFRKEGQNVTLSCEQNLNHDAMYWYRQDPGQGLRLIYYSQIVNDFQKGDIAEGYSVSREKKESFPLTVTSAQKNPTAFYLCASSLHILAGTPGAKNIQYFGAGTRLSVL.

This chain links TRBV5-1 with TRBJ2-7, with 10 bases matching TRBD2. The V gene's germline CDR1 is SGHRS and CDR2 YFSETQ. Losses at the gene ends were 0 bases for V and 3 bases for J; bases not matched to a gene: 6. The CDR3 is 16 residues long. This CDR3 is CASSLARASGGYEQYF. CDR3 bases: TGCGCCAGCAGCTTGGCCAGGGCTAGCGGGGGCTACGAGCAGTACTTC. Using reference TRBV5-1 and TRBJ2-7 for the parts outside the CDR3, the full variable domain is KAGVTQTPRYLIKTRGQQVTLSCSPISGHRSVSWYQQTPGQGLQFLFEYFSETQRNKGNFPGRFSGRQFSNSRSEMNVSTLELGDSALYLCASSLARASGGYEQYFGPGTRLTVT.

The chain combines TRBV4-1 with TRBJ2-7; D is unresolved. The CDR3 length is 14 residues. Deletions cut 0 bases from V and 6 bases from J, with 12 bases between. Germline loops: CDR1 MGHRA, CDR2 YSYEKL. The DNA for the CDR3 is TGCGCCAGCAGCCAAGAAAGGAGCCCTACCGAGCAGTACTTC. Translated, it gives CASSQERSPTEQYF.

This sequence joins TRBV25-1 and TRBJ1-3; 9 nucleotides line up with TRBD1. The J call may be mistaken, given a closer DNA end match to TRBJ2-2. The length of the CDR3 is 16 residues. In germline, CDR1 is MGHDK, CDR2 SYGVNS. The CDR3 spells CASSVGQGGSTGELFF. The CDR3 region has the DNA TGTGCCAGCAGTGTGGGACAGGGAGGTAGCACCGGGGAGCTGTTTTTT.

This clone was seen a single time. The V and J genes are TRBV19 and TRBJ2-1; no reliable D call. Germline V gene data show CDR1 as LNHDA and CDR2 as SQIVND (reference sequence). CDR3 length: 12 residues. V lost 7 bases and J lost 5, with 9 bases in between. This chain's CDR3 is CASNEFNNEQFF. CDR3 coding DNA: TGTGCCAGTAACGAGTTCAACAATGAGCAGTTCTTC.

V usage is TRBV4-3 and J usage is TRBJ2-1, with 10 bases lining up with TRBD2. V lost 1 base, J lost 3 bases, and 3 bases stayed unmatched. This CDR3 contains 16 residues. In germline, CDR1 is LGHNA, CDR2 YSLEER. The CDR3 coding sequence is TGCGCCAGCAGCCAAGGGAGCGGGGGGGACTACAATGAGCAGTTCTTC. This sequence encodes CASSQGSGGDYNEQFF.

This clone was observed a single time. J is TRBJ2-7 and V is TRBV6-5; weak D call: TRBD2 (6 bases). The length of the CDR3 is 14 residues. CDR1 and CDR2 (germline): MNHEY, SVGAGI. V lost 2 bases, J lost 2 bases, and 10 bases lay in between. In DNA form, the CDR3 reads TGTGCCAGCAGTTACGGCACTAGCCCCTACGAGCAGTACTTC. It is translated as CASSYGTSPYEQYF.

J is TRBJ1-5 and V is TRBV5-5; D unclear. The V end lost 2 bases, the J end lost 1 base, and 10 bases lay between the germline ends. The CDR3 length is 15 residues. Germline V lookup: CDR1 SGHKS, CDR2 YYEKEE (reference sequence). This CDR3 reads CASSFGDSSNQPQHF. DNA for the CDR3: TGTGCCAGCAGCTTCGGGGATTCAAGCAATCAGCCCCAGCATTTT. Full variable domain (rest looked up from reference TRBV5-5 and TRBJ1-5): DAGVTQSPTHLIKTRGQQVTLRCSPISGHKSVSWYQQVLGQGPQFIFQYYEKEERGRGNFPDRFSARQFPNYSSELNVNALLLGDSALYLCASSFGDSSNQPQHFGDGTRLSIL.